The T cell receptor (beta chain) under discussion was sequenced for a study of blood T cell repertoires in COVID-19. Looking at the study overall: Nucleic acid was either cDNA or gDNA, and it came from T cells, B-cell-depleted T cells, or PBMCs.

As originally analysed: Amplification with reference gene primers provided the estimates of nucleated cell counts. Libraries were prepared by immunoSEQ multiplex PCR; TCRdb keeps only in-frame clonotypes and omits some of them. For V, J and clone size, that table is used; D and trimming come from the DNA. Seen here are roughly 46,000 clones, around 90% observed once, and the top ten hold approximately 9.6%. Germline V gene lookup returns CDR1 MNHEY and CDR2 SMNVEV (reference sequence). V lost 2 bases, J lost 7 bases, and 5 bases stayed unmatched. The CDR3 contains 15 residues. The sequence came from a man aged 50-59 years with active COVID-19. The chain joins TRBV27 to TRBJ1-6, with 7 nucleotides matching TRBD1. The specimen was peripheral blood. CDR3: CASSLDREVNSPLHF. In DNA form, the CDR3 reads TGTGCCAGCAGTTTAGACAGGGAGGTGAATTCACCCCTCCACTTT.